This T cell receptor beta chain was sequenced for a study of blood T cell repertoires in COVID-19. This CDR3 is 15 amino acids long. Trimming shortened V by 1 base and J by 0 bases, and 9 bases separated the two germline ends. Germline CDR1 reads MGHDK; CDR2 reads SYGVNS. The table came from immunoSEQ multiplex PCR; TCRdb's copy has only in-frame clones and leaves some out. The data show some 130,000 clones, with about 86% seen just once and about 2.3% held by the top ten. Sequencing was performed on PBMCs or T cells enriched from blood (not recorded which). The TCR originated in a woman between 45 and 60 years old who had recovered from COVID-19. This chain uses TRBV25-1 with TRBJ1-1; D is ambiguous. CDR3 sequence (DNA): TGTGCCAGCAGTGAATCTAACAGATTGAACACTGAAGCTTTCTTT. This gives the protein CASSESNRLNTEAFF. The variable domain in full, with the rest retrieved from reference TRBV25-1 and TRBJ1-1, is EADIYQTPRYLVIGTGKKITLECSQTMGHDKMYWYQQDPGMELHLIHYSYGVNSTEKGDLSSESTVSRIRTEHFPLTLESARPSHTSQYLCASSESNRLNTEAFFGQGTRLTVV.